This T cell receptor beta chain was recorded in a study of T cells in Graves' hyperthyroidism and ophthalmopathy. V lost 6 bases and J 5 bases, leaving 11 bases between the germline ends. The germline gives CDR1 SGHTA, CDR2 FQGNSA. This CDR3 has 12 amino acids. Amplification targeted TCR beta CDR3 regions from RNA transcripts. The study used the HTBI primer set for a first-round RT-PCR of the TCR CDR3. MiXCR was run by TCRdb on the multiplex PCR reads, yielding one entry per CDR3 protein. The table shows hundreds of thousands of distinct CDR3 sequences, with about two fifths occurring only once. This clonotype has only a few counts.

This chain joins TRBV7-2 and TRBJ2-7; D gene ambiguous. The source material was blood. This clonotype was sampled from a man between 18 and 35 years old with Graves' hyperthyroidism. The CDR3 protein is CASSFQSDEQYF. CDR3 in DNA: TGTGCCAGCAGTTTCCAGTCAGACGAGCAGTACTTC.